This entry concerns a single TCR beta chain. Libraries of TCR beta came from iRepertoire HTBI primers plus Arm-PCR of CDR3 regions. TCRdb redid the calling of the multiplex PCR reads with MiXCR, one entry per CDR3 protein. Among around 450,000 distinct CDR3 sequences, about 17% were seen once, and the ten largest hold more than 9%. Time point reported: newly diagnosed GD, antithyroid drugs for less than 3 months. Extracted PBMC RNA gave rise to the TCR library. This entry belongs to a study of regulatory T cells in long-lasting Graves disease. These data also formed part of another study, on T cells in Graves' hyperthyroidism and ophthalmopathy. That paper adds: The study left out patients who had uncontrolled infection, other autoimmune disease, pregnancy or lactation.

This TCR was sampled from a middle-aged man with Graves disease. The sequencing here drew on peripheral blood mononuclear cells (PBMCs), taken at new diagnosis, from a patient treated with antithyroid drugs.

CDR3 region: CASSVVGGGEKLFF. CDR3 bases: TGTGCCAGCAGCGTAGTAGGTGGAGGTGAAAAACTGTTTTTT. The rearrangement joins TRBV7-3 to TRBJ1-4, with no clear D. The germline V gene has CDR1 SGHTA and CDR2 FQGTGA. The CDR3 runs 14 residues. The V and J ends lost 5 bases and 7 bases respectively, with 14 bases between them. Full variable domain (rest looked up from reference TRBV7-3 and TRBJ1-4): GAGVSQTPSNKVTEKGKYVELRCDPISGHTALYWYRQSLGQGPEFLIYFQGTGAADDSGLPNDRFFAVRPEGSVSTLKIQRTERGDSAVYLCASSVVGGGEKLFFGSGTQLSVL.